The clone carrying this T cell receptor (beta chain) was seen a handful of times. As originally analysed: By means of reference gene primer amplification, nucleated cell counts were estimated. The data were produced by immunoSEQ multiplex PCR, yet TCRdb's version contains in-frame clones alone and is incomplete. That table is the source of V, J and clone size, and D and trimming were worked out from the DNA. Altogether 200,000 to 250,000 clones are present, about 90% being singletons, with the ten largest covering under 1.5%. The data were obtained in a study of blood T cell repertoires in COVID-19. Study background: Acute and convalescent COVID-19 samples came from the United States, Italy and Spain. Sample material is recorded as cDNA or gDNA derived from T cells, B-cell-depleted T cells, or PBMCs.

CDR1 and CDR2 from the germline V gene are LNHDA and SQIVND (reference sequence). Trimming stripped 7 bases from V and 3 bases from J, with 16 bases between. This CDR3 is built from 15 residues. The sequenced sample consisted of peripheral blood. This chain connects TRBV19 to TRBJ2-1; tentative D call: TRBD1 (6 bases). This receptor was taken from a man aged 25 to 40 with acute or convalescent COVID-19. Here the CDR3 reads CASKSTGILYNEQFF. Written as DNA, the CDR3 is TGTGCCAGTAAGTCCACAGGGATTCTCTACAATGAGCAGTTCTTC.